One and the same sample provided the 8 T cell receptor beta chains below, sequenced in a study of T cell responses to AZD1222 COVID-19 vaccine. Data came from immunoSEQ multiplex PCR; TCRdb stores just in-frame clones and leaves some out. The sample lists 110,000 to 150,000 clones, about 89% occurring once. This material consisted of peripheral blood, taken on day 0 of AZD1222 vaccination. The receptors were gathered from an adult in good health.

The J gene is TRBJ2-3, the V gene TRBV6-4; 12 nucleotides align to TRBD2. The CDR3 is made up of 18 amino acids. J lost 2 bases, V lost 2 bases, and 8 bases had no gene match. Germline lookup yields CDR1 MRHNA and CDR2 SNTAGT. The CDR3 spells CASSDAILAGGPTDTQYF. Written as DNA, the CDR3 is TGTGCCAGCAGTGACGCGATACTAGCGGGAGGCCCCACAGATACGCAGTATTTT.

This clone is a singleton in its sample. The rearrangement links TRBV7-9 to TRBJ1-1; no definite D call. The ends were cut back, 0 bases at V and 0 bases at J, with 5 bases in the middle. The CDR3 has 14 amino acids. Germline CDR1 is SEHNR and CDR2 is FQNEAQ (reference sequence). CDR3 nucleotide sequence: TGTGCCAGCAGCTTAGCGGCGGTGAACACTGAAGCTTTCTTT. Translation gives CASSLAAVNTEAFF.

This rearrangement joins TRBV28 to TRBJ1-5, with D uncertain. Trimming left V 7 bases short and J 3 bases short, with 13 bases between. CDR1 and CDR2 (germline): MDHEN, SYDVKM. The CDR3 spans 14 residues. CDR3 region: CASMARRDNQPQHF. CDR3 DNA: TGTGCCAGCATGGCCAGGAGAGACAATCAGCCCCAGCATTTT.

As regards this clone: Compared with germline, one end of the junction differs, possibly owing to a read error. The CDR3 region is CASSLGGPYEQYF. CDR3 nucleotide sequence: TGTGCCAGCAGTTTGGGGGGCCCCTACGAGCAGTACTTC. The chain joins TRBV5-5 to TRBJ2-7; either TRBD1 or TRBD2 may fit D (6 bases each). The CDR3 is 13 amino acids. Germline CDR1 reads SGHKS; CDR2 reads YYEKEE (reference sequence).

The rearrangement uses TRBV6-1 and TRBJ1-3; D unclear. CDR1 MNHNS and CDR2 SASEGT come from the germline V gene. The CDR3 contains 16 residues. The germline V and J ends were trimmed by 1 base and 0 bases, with 10 bases remaining between them. The CDR3 sequence is CASSEVGSNSGNTIYF. The CDR3 coding sequence is TGTGCCAGCAGTGAAGTCGGGAGTAACTCTGGAAACACCATATATTTT.

The gene calls are TRBV4-2 and TRBJ2-5; a possible D gene is TRBD2 (7 bases). The CDR3 spans 15 residues. Germline loops: CDR1 LGHNA, CDR2 YNFKEQ. Trimming stripped 1 base from V and 2 bases from J, with 11 bases between. CDR3 residues: CASSQGGGLQETQYF. CDR3 DNA sequence: TGTGCCAGCAGCCAAGGGGGGGGCCTACAAGAGACCCAGTACTTC.

This chain links TRBV27 with TRBJ2-1; D is possibly TRBD2 (5 bases). There are 14 residues in the CDR3. The V end was cut by 2 bases, the J end by 5 bases, with 10 bases between. From germline, CDR1 is MNHEY and CDR2 SMNVEV (reference sequence). The chain's CDR3 is CASSLGGSHNEQFF. CDR3 nucleotide sequence: TGTGCCAGCAGTTTAGGCGGGTCCCACAATGAGCAGTTCTTC.

This clone was observed a few times. The J gene is TRBJ2-3, the V gene TRBV4-1; D might be TRBD2 (6 bases). The V end was cut by 1 base, the J end by 0 bases, with 11 bases between. This CDR3 is built from 16 residues. CDR1 and CDR2 (germline): MGHRA, YSYEKL. The CDR3 DNA reads TGCGCCAGCAGCCAAGCGGGACTCCTAAGCACAGATACGCAGTATTTT. Amino acids: CASSQAGLLSTDTQYF.